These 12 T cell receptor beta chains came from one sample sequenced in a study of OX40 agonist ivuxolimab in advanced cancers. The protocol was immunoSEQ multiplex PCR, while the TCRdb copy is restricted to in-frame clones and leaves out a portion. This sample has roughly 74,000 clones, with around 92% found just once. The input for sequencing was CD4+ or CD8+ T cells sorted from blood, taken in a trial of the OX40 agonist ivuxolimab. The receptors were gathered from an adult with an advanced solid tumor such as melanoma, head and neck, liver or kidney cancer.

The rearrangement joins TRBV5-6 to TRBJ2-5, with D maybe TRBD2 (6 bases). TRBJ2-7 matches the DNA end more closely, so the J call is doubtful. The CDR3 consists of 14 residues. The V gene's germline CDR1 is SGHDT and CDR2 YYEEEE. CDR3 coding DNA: TGTGCCAGCAGCTTGAGCGGGTGGAGGGACGAGCAGTACTTC. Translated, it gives CASSLSGWRDEQYF.

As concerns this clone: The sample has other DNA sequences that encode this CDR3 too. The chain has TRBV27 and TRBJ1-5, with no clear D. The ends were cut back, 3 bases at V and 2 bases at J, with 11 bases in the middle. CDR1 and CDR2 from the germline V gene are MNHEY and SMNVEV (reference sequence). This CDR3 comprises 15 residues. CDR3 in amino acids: CASSLTGEGNQPQHF. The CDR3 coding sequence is TGTGCCAGCAGTTTGACCGGGGAGGGCAATCAGCCCCAGCATTTT.

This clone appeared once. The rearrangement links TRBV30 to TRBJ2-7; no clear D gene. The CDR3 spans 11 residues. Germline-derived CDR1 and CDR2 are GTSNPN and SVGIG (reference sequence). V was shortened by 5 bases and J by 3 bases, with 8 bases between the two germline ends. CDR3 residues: CAWDKHYEQYF. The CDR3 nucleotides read TGTGCCTGGGACAAACACTACGAGCAGTACTTC.

CDR3 sequence reads: CARSPGWTGEDTEAFF. CDR3 nucleotides: TGTGCCAGAAGCCCCGGGTGGACAGGGGAGGACACTGAAGCTTTCTTT. The rearrangement joins TRBV5-3 to TRBJ1-1, with 9 bases that match TRBD1. TRBV5-3 is an ORF; its function is uncertain. Unmatched junction bases numbered 10, after V lost 4 bases and J lost 3 bases. This CDR3 comprises 16 residues.

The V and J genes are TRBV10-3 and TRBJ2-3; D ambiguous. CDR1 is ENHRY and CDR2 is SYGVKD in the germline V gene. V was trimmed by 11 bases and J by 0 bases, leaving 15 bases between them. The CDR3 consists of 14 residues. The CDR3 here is CAASAPQSTDTQYF. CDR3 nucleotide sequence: TGTGCCGCCTCTGCCCCCCAGAGCACAGATACGCAGTATTTT.

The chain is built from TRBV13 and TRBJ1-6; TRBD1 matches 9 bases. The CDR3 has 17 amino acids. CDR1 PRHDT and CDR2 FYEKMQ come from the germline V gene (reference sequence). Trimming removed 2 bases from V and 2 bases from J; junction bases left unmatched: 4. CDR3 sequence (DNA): TGTGCCAGCAGCTTAATGAGACAGGGGGCCTATAATTCACCCCTCCACTTT. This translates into CASSLMRQGAYNSPLHF.

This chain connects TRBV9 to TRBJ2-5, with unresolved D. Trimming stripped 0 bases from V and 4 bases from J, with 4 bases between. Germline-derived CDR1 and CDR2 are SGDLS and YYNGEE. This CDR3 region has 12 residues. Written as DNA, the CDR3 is TGTGCCAGCAGCGTAGACGCAGAGACCCAGTACTTC. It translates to CASSVDAETQYF.

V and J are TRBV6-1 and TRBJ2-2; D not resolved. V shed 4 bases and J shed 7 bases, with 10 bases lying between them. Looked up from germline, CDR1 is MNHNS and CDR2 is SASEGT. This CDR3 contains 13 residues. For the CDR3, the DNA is TGTGCCAGCAGTGGTGACTTAGGCGGGGAGCTGTTTTTT. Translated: CASSGDLGGELFF.

CDR3 sequence reads: CASGAYVGSYEQYF. The CDR3 DNA is TGTGCCAGTGGGGCCTACGTGGGCTCCTACGAGCAGTACTTC. The chain employs TRBV6-1 and TRBJ2-7, with D perhaps TRBD1 (5 bases). Trimming took 9 bases from V and 0 from J, leaving 15 bases between them. The CDR3 runs 14 residues. Germline V lookup: CDR1 MNHNS, CDR2 SASEGT.

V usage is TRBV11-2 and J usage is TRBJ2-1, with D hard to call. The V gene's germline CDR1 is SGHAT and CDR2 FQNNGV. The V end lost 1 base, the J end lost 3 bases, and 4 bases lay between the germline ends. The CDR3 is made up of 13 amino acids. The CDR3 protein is CASSLAYYNEQFF. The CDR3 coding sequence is TGTGCCAGCAGCTTAGCGTACTACAATGAGCAGTTCTTC.

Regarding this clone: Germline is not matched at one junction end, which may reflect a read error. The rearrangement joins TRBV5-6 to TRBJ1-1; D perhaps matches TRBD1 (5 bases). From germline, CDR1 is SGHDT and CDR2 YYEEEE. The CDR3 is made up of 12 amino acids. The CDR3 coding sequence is TGTACCAGCAGCTTCCAGGGAACTGAAGCTTTCTTT. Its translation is CTSSFQGTEAFF.

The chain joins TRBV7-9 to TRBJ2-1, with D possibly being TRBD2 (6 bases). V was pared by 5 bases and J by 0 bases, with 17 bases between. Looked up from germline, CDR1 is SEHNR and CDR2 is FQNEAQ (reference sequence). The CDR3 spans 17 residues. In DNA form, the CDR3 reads TGTGCCAGCAGCATCGGCGGGAAGGCGAGCTCCTACAATGAGCAGTTCTTC. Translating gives CASSIGGKASSYNEQFF.